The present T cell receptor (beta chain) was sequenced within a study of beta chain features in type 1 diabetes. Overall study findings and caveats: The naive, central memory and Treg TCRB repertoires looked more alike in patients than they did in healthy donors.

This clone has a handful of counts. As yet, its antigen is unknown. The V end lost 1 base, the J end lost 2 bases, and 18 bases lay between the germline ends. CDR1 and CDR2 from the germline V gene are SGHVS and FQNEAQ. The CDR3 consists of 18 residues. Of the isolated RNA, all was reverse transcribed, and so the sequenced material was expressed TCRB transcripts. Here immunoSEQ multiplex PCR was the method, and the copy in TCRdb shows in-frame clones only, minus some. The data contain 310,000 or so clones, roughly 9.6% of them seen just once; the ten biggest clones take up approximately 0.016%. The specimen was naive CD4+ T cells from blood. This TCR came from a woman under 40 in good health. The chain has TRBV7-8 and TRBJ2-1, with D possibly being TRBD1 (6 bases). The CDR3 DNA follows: TGTGCCAGCAGCTTAGTTGGGGGCTTCGAGACACCCTACAATGAGCAGTTCTTC. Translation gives CASSLVGGFETPYNEQFF. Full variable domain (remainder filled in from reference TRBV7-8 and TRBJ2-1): GAGVSQSPRYKVAKRGQDVALRCDPISGHVSLFWYQQALGQGPEFLTYFQNEAQLDKSGLPSDRFFAERPEGSVSTLKIQRTQQEDSAVYLCASSLVGGFETPYNEQFFGPGTRLTVL.